This T cell receptor beta chain is drawn from a study of shared clonotypes between healthy human individuals. Turning to the study itself: Three CD4 naive, three CD4 memory, two CD8 naive and one CD8 memory plate were used per donor.

Study outcomes and limitations: Naive subsets generally had larger estimated richness than memory subsets.

Genomic DNA from each subset was divided evenly over several immunoSEQ plates. Assay: immunoSEQ multiplex PCR; the TCRdb copy retains only in-frame clones and omits some. Found here are a few hundred thousand clones, more than 95% of them singletons; the top ten hold approximately 0.057%. Worth noting for this clone: Its matching antigen is unknown.

This CDR3 has 15 residues. Per germline, CDR1 MNHEY and CDR2 SMNVEV (reference sequence). Trimming removed 3 bases at V and 1 base at J, with 10 bases between. This sequence was found in a woman in her twenties or thirties in good health. The chain joins TRBV27 to TRBJ2-1; D is unresolved. Sequencing was carried out using naive CD4+ T cells sorted from blood. Indicated subset: CD45RA+ positively selected. In nucleotides, the CDR3 is TGTGCCAGCAGTTTGCAGGAACGGTCCTACAATGAGCAGTTCTTC. Translation: CASSLQERSYNEQFF.